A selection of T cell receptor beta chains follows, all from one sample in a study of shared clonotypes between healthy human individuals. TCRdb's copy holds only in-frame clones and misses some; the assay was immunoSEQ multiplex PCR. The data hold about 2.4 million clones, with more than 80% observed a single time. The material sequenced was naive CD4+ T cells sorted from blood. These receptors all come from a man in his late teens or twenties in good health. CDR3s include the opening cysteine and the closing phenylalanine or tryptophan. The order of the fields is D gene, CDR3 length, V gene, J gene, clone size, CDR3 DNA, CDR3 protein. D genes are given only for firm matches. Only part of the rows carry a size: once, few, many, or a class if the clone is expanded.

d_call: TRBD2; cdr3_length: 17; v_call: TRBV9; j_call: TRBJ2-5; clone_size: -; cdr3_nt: TGTGCCAGCAGCTCCACTAGCGGGAGTATGGGGCAAGAGACCCAGTACTTC; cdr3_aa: CASSSTSGSMGQETQYF
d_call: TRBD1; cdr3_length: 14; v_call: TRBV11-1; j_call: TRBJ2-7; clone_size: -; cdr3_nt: TGTGCCAGCAGCTTGACAGGGTCGGCCTACGAGCAGTACTTC; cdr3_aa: CASSLTGSAYEQYF
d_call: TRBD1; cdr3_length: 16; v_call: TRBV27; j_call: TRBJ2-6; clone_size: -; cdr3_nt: TGTGCCAGCAGGCACAGGGGCCTCTCTGGGGCCAACGTCCTGACTTTC; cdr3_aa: CASRHRGLSGANVLTF
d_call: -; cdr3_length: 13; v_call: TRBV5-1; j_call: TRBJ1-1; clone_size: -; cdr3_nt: TGCGCCAGCAGCATCAGGGAGGGAACTGAAGCTTTCTTT; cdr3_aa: CASSIREGTEAFF
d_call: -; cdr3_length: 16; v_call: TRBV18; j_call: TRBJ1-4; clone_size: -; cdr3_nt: TGTGCCAGCTCACAGACCTACGGGGGCCTTAATGAAAAACTGTTTTTT; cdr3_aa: CASSQTYGGLNEKLFF
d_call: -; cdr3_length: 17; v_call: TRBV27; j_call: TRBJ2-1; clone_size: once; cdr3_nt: TGTGCCAGCAGTCCGCGAGGGCTAGCGAGGTCCTACAATGAGCAGTTCTTC; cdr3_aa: CASSPRGLARSYNEQFF
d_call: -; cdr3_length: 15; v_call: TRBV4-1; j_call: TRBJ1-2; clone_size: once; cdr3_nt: TGCGCCAGCAGCCAAGAGACGACAGTGAACTATGGCTACACCTTC; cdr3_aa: CASSQETTVNYGYTF
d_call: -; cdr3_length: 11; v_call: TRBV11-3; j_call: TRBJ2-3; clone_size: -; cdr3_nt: TGTGCCAGCAGCTCCACGGGTACGCAGTATTTT; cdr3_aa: CASSSTGTQYF
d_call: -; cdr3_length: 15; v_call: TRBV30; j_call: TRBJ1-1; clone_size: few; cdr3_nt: TGTGCCTGGAGTGTACTATCTCGGGGGAACACTGAAGCTTTCTTT; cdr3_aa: CAWSVLSRGNTEAFF
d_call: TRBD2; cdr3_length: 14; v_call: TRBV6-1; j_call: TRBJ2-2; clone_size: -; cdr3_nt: TGTGCCTCGCGGCGGGAGCTCTTAGCCGGGGAGCTGTTTTTT; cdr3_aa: CASRRELLAGELFF